Following are 5 T cell receptor beta chains from one sample sequenced in a study of shared clonotypes between healthy human individuals. Clones were read by immunoSEQ multiplex PCR, and TCRdb kept only the in-frame ones, dropping some. Here the sample spans roughly 410,000 clones, about 96% being singletons. Sequenced input: memory CD8+ T cells sorted from blood. Subset indicated: CD45RO+ cells pooled with CCR7-negative TemRA cells. These receptors were collected from a man aged 25 to 40 in good health.

The chain joins TRBV7-9 to TRBJ2-6; 7 bases align to TRBD1. J gave up 0 bases and V 3 bases, and 8 bases lay outside the gene matches. This CDR3 comprises 18 residues. Germline V gives CDR1 SEHNR, CDR2 FQNEAQ (reference sequence). CDR3 bases: TGTGCCAGCAGCTTTGTTGGGGGACAGAGCTCTGGGGCCAACGTCCTGACTTTC. It codes for CASSFVGGQSSGANVLTF. The variable domain in full, with the rest retrieved from reference TRBV7-9 and TRBJ2-6, is DTGVSQNPRHKITKRGQNVTFRCDPISEHNRLYWYRQTLGQGPEFLTYFQNEAQLEKSRLLSDRFSAERPKGSFSTLEIQRTEQGDSAMYLCASSFVGGQSSGANVLTFGAGSRLTVL.

V gene TRBV6-6 combines with J gene TRBJ1-2; D unresolved. The CDR3 sequence is 14 residues long. V was cut by 6 bases and J by 8 bases, with 19 bases left in between. Germline CDR1 and CDR2: MNHNY and SVGAGI (reference sequence). In nucleotides, the CDR3 is TGTGCCAGCAGACTAGTGCGGGCCCTCGGAGGCTACACCTTC. Its translation: CASRLVRALGGYTF.

This chain joins TRBV11-2 and TRBJ2-7, with unresolved D. Germline CDR1 and CDR2: SGHAT and FQNNGV. This CDR3 contains 13 residues. Deletions cut 1 base from V and 2 bases from J, with 6 bases between. The CDR3 coding sequence is TGTGCCAGCAGCTTAGGCAGGACCTACGAGCAGTACTTC. Translation gives CASSLGRTYEQYF.

This sequence joins TRBV27 and TRBJ2-1, with unresolved D. The germline V gene encodes CDR1 MNHEY and CDR2 SMNVEV (reference sequence). V was pared by 3 bases and J by 0 bases, with 9 bases between. The CDR3 has 15 amino acids. CDR3 sequence reads: CASSFFRFSYNEQFF. CDR3 DNA: TGTGCCAGCAGTTTCTTCAGATTCTCCTACAATGAGCAGTTCTTC.

The J gene is TRBJ2-3, the V gene TRBV7-9, with unresolved D. V was cut by 3 bases and J by 4 bases, with 2 bases left in between. Germline V CDR1 and CDR2: SEHNR, FQNEAQ (reference sequence). The CDR3 covers 11 residues. The CDR3 DNA reads as TGTGCCAGCAGCTTCTCAGATACGCAGTATTTT. It codes for CASSFSDTQYF. The full variable domain, in which reference TRBV7-9 and TRBJ2-3 provide the parts outside the CDR3, is DTGVSQNPRHKITKRGQNVTFRCDPISEHNRLYWYRQTLGQGPEFLTYFQNEAQLEKSRLLSDRFSAERPKGSFSTLEIQRTEQGDSAMYLCASSFSDTQYFGPGTRLTVL.